The T cell receptor beta chain under discussion was sequenced for a study of shared clonotypes between healthy human individuals. Profiling relied on immunoSEQ multiplex PCR, and the TCRdb table lists in-frame clones only, not all of them. The profile shows about 1 million clones, under 80% of them singletons. This clone was found once. The source is a man aged 18 to 29 in good health. Material for sequencing was memory CD4+ T cells sorted from blood. Noted subset: CD45RA-negative fraction.

The CDR3 DNA reads TGTGCCAGCACCCCTATAGGGGGGAACACCGGGGAGCTGTTTTTT. Protein product: CASTPIGGNTGELFF. The rearrangement links TRBV6-6 to TRBJ2-2; TRBD1 might be the D (6 bases). The CDR3 totals 15 residues. Germline CDR1 and CDR2: MNHNY and SVGAGI (reference sequence). V lost 7 bases and J 1 base, leaving 13 bases between the germline ends.